The 3 T cell receptor beta chains in this list originate from one sample, sequenced in a study of cytomegalovirus exposure and HLA in healthy donors. Primers: 60 Vbeta forward and 13 Jbeta reverse. TCRdb keeps only in-frame clones here, not all; method: immunoSEQ multiplex PCR. The sample has 150,000 to 200,000 clones, over 65% seen once. The sample comprised PBMCs. These receptors originate from a woman between 35 and 50 years old in good health and CMV-seropositive.

Comments on this clone: This same CDR3 is encoded by further DNA sequences in the sample. This chain joins TRBV2 and TRBJ1-5, with a possible D match to TRBD1 (5 bases). Germline-derived CDR1 and CDR2 are SNHLY and FYNNEI. This CDR3 is built from 14 residues. Trimming took 0 bases from V and 5 from J, leaving 8 bases between them. CDR3 coding DNA: TGTGCCAGCAGTGAAGCATCGGGGGATCAGCCCCAGCATTTT. Translating it yields CASSEASGDQPQHF.

J is TRBJ2-7 and V is TRBV27; TRBD1 matches 11 bases. The ends lost 5 bases at V and 6 bases at J; junction bases unmatched: 6. CDR3 length equals 14 residues. Germline-derived CDR1 and CDR2 are MNHEY and SMNVEV (reference sequence). As DNA, the CDR3 is TGTGCCAGCAGTAAAAGGGACAGGGGGGGCGAGCAGTACTTC. The encoded protein is CASSKRDRGGEQYF.

This clone came up once. The chain has TRBV11-2 and TRBJ2-7; D may be TRBD2 (6 bases). Germline V gene sequence: CDR1 SGHAT, CDR2 FQNNGV. V was cut by 1 base and J by 4 bases, with 11 bases left in between. This CDR3 has 14 residues. CDR3 loop: CASSLVRGAYEQYF. The CDR3 DNA reads as TGTGCCAGCAGCTTAGTTCGCGGGGCATACGAGCAGTACTTC. Full variable domain (rest looked up from reference TRBV11-2 and TRBJ2-7): EAGVAQSPRYKIIEKRQSVAFWCNPISGHATLYWYQQILGQGPKLLIQFQNNGVVDDSQLPKDRFSAERLKGVDSTLKIQPAKLEDSAVYLCASSLVRGAYEQYFGPGTRLTVT.